These 5 T cell receptor beta chains were all obtained from the same sample, sequenced in a study of human T cells and chemical hapten exposure. Via MiXCR, TCRdb re-called the RACE reads, giving one row per CDR3 protein. Of 42,000 or so distinct CDR3 sequences in the sample, just under 4% were seen once. Documented time point: patch test 1, 2 weeks after DPC sensitization. Specified treatment: therapeutic diphenylcyclopropenone sensitization with weekly scalp DPC. The starting material, unfractionated whole blood, was used for total RNA extraction. This sample comprised whole blood, obtained in connection with sensitization to the hapten diphenylcyclopropenone (DPC). The receptors were sampled from a man aged 50 to 59 with alopecia areata. Some clones in this sample may be carry-over from other donors' samples.

The rearrangement joins TRBV29-1 to TRBJ2-3; either TRBD1 or TRBD2 may fit D (5 bases each). Germline CDR1 and CDR2: SQVTM and ANQGSEA. The CDR3 length is 14 residues. The germline V and J ends were trimmed by 7 bases and 5 bases, with 19 bases remaining between them. As DNA, the CDR3 is TGCAGCGGATACAGGACGGAGGAGGTAGATACGCAGTATTTT. Its protein is CSGYRTEEVDTQYF.

This clonotype was seen ten or more times. The gene calls are TRBV20-1 and TRBJ2-1; D possibly uses TRBD1 or TRBD2 (5 bases each). V lost 0 bases to trimming and J lost 10 bases, with 13 bases between them. The CDR3 runs to 13 residues. Germline V gene lookup returns CDR1 DFQATT and CDR2 SNEGSKA (reference sequence). The CDR3 region is CSAREGSEGEQFF. The CDR3 DNA is TGCAGTGCTAGAGAAGGTTCCGAGGGGGAGCAGTTCTTC.

In its sample, this clonotype was seen many times. This rearrangement joins TRBV4-1 to TRBJ1-4; no firm D call. Trimming stripped 0 bases from V and 7 bases from J, with 9 bases between. CDR1 MGHRA and CDR2 YSYEKL come from the germline V gene. The CDR3 has 14 amino acids. The CDR3: CASSQEERSEKLFF. The CDR3 nucleotides are TGCGCCAGCAGCCAAGAGGAGAGGAGTGAAAAACTGTTTTTT.

This clonotype was recorded many times. V and J are TRBV5-1 and TRBJ1-1, with a possible D match to TRBD1 (5 bases). Trimming cost V 6 bases and J 5 bases, with 20 bases left between them. The CDR3 extends over 15 amino acids. Per germline, CDR1 SGHRS and CDR2 YFSETQ. The CDR3 sequence: CASKPRQLAGTEAFF. DNA for the CDR3: TGCGCCAGCAAACCCAGGCAGTTAGCAGGGACTGAAGCTTTCTTT.

This clonotype was seen at least ten times. This rearrangement joins TRBV6-1 to TRBJ1-2; 7 nucleotides agree with TRBD1. The ends lost 1 base at V and 4 bases at J; junction bases unmatched: 9. The CDR3 spans 16 residues. Germline values: CDR1 MNHNS, CDR2 SASEGT. The CDR3 protein is CASSEVGRQGFYGYTF. In nucleotides, the CDR3 is TGTGCCAGCAGTGAAGTAGGGAGACAGGGATTCTATGGCTACACCTTC.